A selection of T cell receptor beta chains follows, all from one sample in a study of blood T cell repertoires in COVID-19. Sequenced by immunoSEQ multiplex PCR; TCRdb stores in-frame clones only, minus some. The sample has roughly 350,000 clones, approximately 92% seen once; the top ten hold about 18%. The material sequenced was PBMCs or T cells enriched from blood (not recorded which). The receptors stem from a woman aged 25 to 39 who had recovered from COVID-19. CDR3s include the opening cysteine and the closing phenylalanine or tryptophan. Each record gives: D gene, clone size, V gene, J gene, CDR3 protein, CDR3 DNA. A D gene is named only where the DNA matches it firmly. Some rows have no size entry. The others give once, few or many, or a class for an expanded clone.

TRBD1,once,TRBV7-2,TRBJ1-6,CASSYGTGVSSPLHF,TGTGCCAGCAGCTACGGGACAGGAGTATCTTCACCCCTCCACTTT
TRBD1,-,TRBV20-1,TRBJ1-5,CSASAGTAYSNQPQHF,TGCAGTGCTAGTGCCGGGACAGCATATAGCAATCAGCCCCAGCATTTT
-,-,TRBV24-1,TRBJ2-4,CATRRTRGEVKNIQYF,TGTGCCACCAGACGGACCCGGGGAGAGGTCAAAAACATTCAGTACTTC
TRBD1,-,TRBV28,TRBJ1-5,CASSIQGRGQPQHF,TGTGCCAGCAGTATACAGGGGAGAGGTCAGCCCCAGCATTTT
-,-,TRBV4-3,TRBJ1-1,CASSQDLGRNTEAFF,TGCGCCAGCAGCCAAGACCTGGGCAGGAACACTGAAGCTTTCTTT
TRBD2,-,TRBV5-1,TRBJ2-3,CASSPGRDTQYF,TGCGCCAGCAGCCCCGGGAGGGATACGCAGTATTTT
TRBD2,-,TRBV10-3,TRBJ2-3,CAIKVAGADTQYF,TGTGCCATCAAGGTAGCGGGAGCTGATACGCAGTATTTT
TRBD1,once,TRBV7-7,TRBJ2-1,CASSSNPGTVNEQFF,TGTGCTAGCAGCTCAAACCCGGGGACAGTCAATGAGCAGTTCTTC
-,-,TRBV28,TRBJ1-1,CASSPGGGANTEAFF,TGTGCCAGCAGCCCCGGAGGAGGAGCGAACACTGAAGCTTTCTTT
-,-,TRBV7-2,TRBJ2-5,CASSLAIDQETQYF,TGTGCCAGCAGCTTAGCGATAGACCAAGAGACCCAGTACTTC
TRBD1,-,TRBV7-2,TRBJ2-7,CASSLGNRGLDEQYF,TGTGCCAGCAGCTTAGGGAACAGGGGGCTAGACGAGCAGTACTTC
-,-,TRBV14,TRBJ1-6,CASSHQGPDSPLHF,TGTGCCAGCAGCCACCAGGGGCCGGATTCACCCCTCCACTTT
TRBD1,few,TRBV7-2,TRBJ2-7,CASSHPQGQGGVYEQYF,TGTGCCAGCAGCCATCCGCAGGGACAGGGGGGCGTCTACGAGCAGTACTTC
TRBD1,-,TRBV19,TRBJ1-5,CASSNRGRGSGNQPQHF,TGTGCCAGTAGTAACAGGGGGCGCGGTTCGGGCAATCAGCCCCAGCATTTT
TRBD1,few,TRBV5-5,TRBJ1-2,CASSTLQGLQTGGYTF,TGTGCCAGCAGTACCCTACAGGGGCTCCAAACTGGGGGCTACACCTTC
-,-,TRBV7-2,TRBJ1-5,CASSLAGSNQPQHF,TGTGCCAGCAGCTTAGCGGGCAGCAATCAGCCCCAGCATTTT
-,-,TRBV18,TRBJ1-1,CASSPQQGLNTEAFF,TGTGCCAGCTCACCACAGCAGGGATTGAACACTGAAGCTTTCTTT
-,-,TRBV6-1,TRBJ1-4,CASSEWATTNEKLFF,TGTGCCAGCAGTGAATGGGCAACAACTAATGAAAAACTGTTTTTT
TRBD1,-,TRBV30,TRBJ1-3,CAWSVTRTGSGNTIYF,TGTGCCTGGAGTGTTACCCGGACAGGGTCAGGAAACACCATATATTTT
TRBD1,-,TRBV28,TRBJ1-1,CASTFPGQGNTEAFF,TGTGCCAGCACCTTCCCGGGACAGGGGAACACTGAAGCTTTCTTT
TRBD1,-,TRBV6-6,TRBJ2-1,CASIPYSTGVGEQFF,TGTGCCAGCATCCCGTACTCGACAGGGGTTGGGGAGCAGTTCTTC
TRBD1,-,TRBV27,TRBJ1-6,CASSLHPGQGTSPLHF,TGTGCCAGCAGTTTACACCCGGGACAGGGGACTTCACCCCTCCACTTT
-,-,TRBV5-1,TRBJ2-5,CASSPFPEGRETQYF,TGCGCCAGCAGCCCCTTTCCGGAGGGGCGGGAGACCCAGTACTTC
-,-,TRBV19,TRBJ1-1,CASSQGMNTEAFF,TGTGCCAGCTCACAGGGCATGAACACTGAAGCTTTCTTT
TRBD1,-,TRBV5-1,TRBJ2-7,CASSFPAKPVGTAGLREQYF,TGCGCCAGCAGCTTTCCTGCAAAGCCCGTCGGGACAGCCGGCTTGAGGGAGCAGTACTTC
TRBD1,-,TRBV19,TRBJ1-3,CASSIPTGVGNTIYF,TGTGCCAGTAGTATACCGACAGGGGTCGGAAACACCATATATTTT
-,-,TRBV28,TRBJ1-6,CASSESWSLHF,TGTGCCAGCAGCGAAAGCTGGTCCCTCCACTTT
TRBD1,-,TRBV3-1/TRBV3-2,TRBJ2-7,CASSQSRDRVKYF,TGTGCCAGCAGCCAATCCCGGGACAGGGTAAAGTACTTC
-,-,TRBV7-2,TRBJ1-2,CASSSNRDF,TGTGCCAGCAGCTCCAACAGGGACTTC
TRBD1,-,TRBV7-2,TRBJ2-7,CASSLGTGVYEQYF,TGTGCCAGCAGCTTAGGGACAGGGGTGTACGAGCAGTACTTC
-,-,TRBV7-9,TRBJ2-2,CASSPTTTGELFF,TGTGCCAGCAGCCCCACAACCACCGGGGAGCTGTTTTTT
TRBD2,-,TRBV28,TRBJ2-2,CASRRTSGRIGGELFF,TGTGCCAGCAGGCGGACTAGCGGGAGAATCGGCGGGGAGCTGTTTTTT
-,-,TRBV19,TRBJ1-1,CASSIGQGGTEAFF,TGTGCCAGTAGTATTGGGCAGGGCGGCACTGAAGCTTTCTTT
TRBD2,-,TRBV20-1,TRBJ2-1,CSAVLAGGQFF,TGCAGTGCTGTACTAGCGGGAGGGCAGTTCTTC
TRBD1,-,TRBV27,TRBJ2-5,CASSLKKGTAYQETQYF,TGTGCCAGCAGTTTAAAGAAGGGGACAGCGTACCAAGAGACCCAGTACTTC
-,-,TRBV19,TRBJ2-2,CASSIDTSAVGELFF,TGTGCCAGTAGTATAGATACTAGTGCTGTCGGGGAGCTGTTTTTT
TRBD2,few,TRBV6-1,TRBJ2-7,CASSQAGATYEQYF,TGTGCCAGCAGTCAAGCGGGAGCTACCTACGAGCAGTACTTC
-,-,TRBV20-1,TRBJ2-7,CSVFRVYEQYF,TGCAGTGTTTTCAGGGTCTACGAGCAGTACTTC
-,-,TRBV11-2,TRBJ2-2,CASSFRNTGELFF,TGTGCCAGCAGCTTCCGGAACACCGGGGAGCTGTTTTTT
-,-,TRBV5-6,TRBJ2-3,CASSSFAVLDFTTDTQYF,TGTGCCAGTAGCTCCTTTGCCGTCCTGGACTTTACCACAGATACGCAGTATTTT
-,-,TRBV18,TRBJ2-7,CASSPFSGDYEQYF,TGTGCCAGCTCACCATTTTCAGGCGACTACGAGCAGTACTTC
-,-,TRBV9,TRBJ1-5,CASSVVFPRAPYSNQPQHF,TGTGCCAGCAGCGTAGTGTTCCCGAGGGCCCCATATAGCAATCAGCCCCAGCATTTT
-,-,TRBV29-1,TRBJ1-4,CSVVGATNEKLFF,TGCAGCGTTGTGGGCGCAACTAATGAAAAACTGTTTTTT
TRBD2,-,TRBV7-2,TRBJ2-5,CASSLGERGGGSQETQYF,TGTGCCAGCAGCTTGGGGGAGCGGGGGGGAGGGTCACAAGAGACCCAGTACTTC
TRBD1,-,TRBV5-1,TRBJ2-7,CASSQRTGAYEQYF,TGCGCCAGCAGCCAAAGGACAGGAGCCTACGAGCAGTACTTC
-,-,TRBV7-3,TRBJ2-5,CASSLSVREETQYF,TGTGCCAGCAGCTTAAGTGTCAGGGAAGAGACCCAGTACTTC
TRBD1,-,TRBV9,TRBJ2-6,CASSATGQRRSGANVLTF,TGTGCCAGCAGCGCCACGGGACAGCGAAGGTCTGGGGCCAACGTCCTGACTTTC
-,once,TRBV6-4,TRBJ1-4,CASSEGGPFNEKLFF,TGTGCCAGCAGTGAAGGGGGACCATTTAATGAAAAACTGTTTTTT
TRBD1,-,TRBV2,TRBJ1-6,CASRIRDRENSPLHF,TGTGCCAGCAGGATAAGGGACAGGGAGAATTCACCCCTCCACTTT
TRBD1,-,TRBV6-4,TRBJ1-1,CASSTQGANTEAFF,TGTGCCAGCAGTACTCAGGGGGCCAACACTGAAGCTTTCTTT
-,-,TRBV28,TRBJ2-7,CASSFWQGLYEQYF,TGTGCCAGCAGTTTTTGGCAGGGGCTCTACGAGCAGTACTTC
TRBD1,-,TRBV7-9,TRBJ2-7,CATGTESYEQYF,TGTGCCACCGGGACAGAGAGTTACGAGCAGTACTTC
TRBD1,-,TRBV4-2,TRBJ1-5,CASSQADATGFNHQPQHF,TGTGCCAGCAGCCAAGCCGATGCGACAGGGTTTAATCATCAGCCCCAGCATTTT
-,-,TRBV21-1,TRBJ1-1,CASSKARGLGGNTEAFF,TGTGCCAGCAGCAAAGCCCGCGGATTGGGGGGGAACACTGAAGCTTTCTTT
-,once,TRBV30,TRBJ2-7,CAWSIGGLREQYF,TGTGCCTGGAGTATCGGGGGATTGAGGGAGCAGTACTTC
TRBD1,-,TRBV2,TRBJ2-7,CASTVPGQGADEQYF,TGTGCCAGCACTGTCCCGGGACAGGGGGCCGACGAGCAGTACTTC
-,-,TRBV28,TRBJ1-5,CASSPLGVFGNQPQHF,TGTGCCAGCAGTCCCCTCGGGGTTTTCGGCAATCAGCCCCAGCATTTT
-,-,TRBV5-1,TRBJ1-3,CASSLRPIGGTDSGNTIYF,TGCGCCAGCAGCCTACGACCTATAGGCGGGACGGACTCTGGAAACACCATATATTTT